This is a list of T cell receptor beta chains from one sample in a study of cytomegalovirus exposure and HLA in healthy donors. Repertoires were generated with immunoSEQ multiplex PCR, while TCRdb's copy carries only in-frame clones and drops some. The sample has about 98,000 clones; around 73% are singletons. Sequencing was carried out using PBMCs. The receptor set was obtained from a female donor in good health and CMV-seronegative. CDR3s include the opening cysteine and the closing phenylalanine or tryptophan. Fields, in order: CDR3 protein, J gene, V gene.

CDR3 protein: CASSMLESRVGGYTF
J gene: TRBJ1-2
V gene: TRBV19

CDR3 protein: CAISDDSSGEQYF
J gene: TRBJ2-7
V gene: TRBV10-3

CDR3 protein: CASSIGLPDTQYF
J gene: TRBJ2-3
V gene: TRBV11-3

CDR3 protein: CASGLSSGTGGDVTQYF
J gene: TRBJ2-5
V gene: TRBV12-5

CDR3 protein: CASSPPYSNQPQHF
J gene: TRBJ1-5
V gene: TRBV18

CDR3 protein: CASSEFLAGEKLFF
J gene: TRBJ1-4
V gene: TRBV2

CDR3 protein: CASSQPLGEGRHTYEQYF
J gene: TRBJ2-7
V gene: TRBV4-3

CDR3 protein: CASSPTTGFGNTIYF
J gene: TRBJ1-3
V gene: TRBV2

CDR3 protein: CASSVGLAGGATDTQYF
J gene: TRBJ2-3
V gene: TRBV5-6

CDR3 protein: CASSRDRQETQYF
J gene: TRBJ2-5
V gene: TRBV19

CDR3 protein: CASSLGLAGGKTQYF
J gene: TRBJ2-5
V gene: TRBV5-6

CDR3 protein: CASSLHTPGTSGRNYEQYF
J gene: TRBJ2-7
V gene: TRBV27

CDR3 protein: CASSYSGQVLYHEQYF
J gene: TRBJ2-7
V gene: TRBV6-5

CDR3 protein: CASSPLPTENTEAFF
J gene: TRBJ1-1
V gene: TRBV18

CDR3 protein: CASSPTEGLNSDTQYF
J gene: TRBJ2-3
V gene: TRBV14

CDR3 protein: CASSPGTSGYEQYF
J gene: TRBJ2-7
V gene: TRBV5-1

CDR3 protein: CASSGRDFPEQYF
J gene: TRBJ2-7
V gene: TRBV21-1

CDR3 protein: CASSGPQGSGANVLTF
J gene: TRBJ2-6
V gene: TRBV7-9

CDR3 protein: CASSVSGSSYNEQFF
J gene: TRBJ2-1
V gene: TRBV9

CDR3 protein: CASSLDGGARTEAFF
J gene: TRBJ1-1
V gene: TRBV5-8

CDR3 protein: CASRGVDSGANVLTF
J gene: TRBJ2-6
V gene: TRBV25-1

CDR3 protein: CASSLTRVAANEQFF
J gene: TRBJ2-1
V gene: TRBV7-2

CDR3 protein: CASTPLAGFETQYF
J gene: TRBJ2-5
V gene: TRBV7-9

CDR3 protein: CASSLAGTSYADTQYF
J gene: TRBJ2-3
V gene: TRBV5-1